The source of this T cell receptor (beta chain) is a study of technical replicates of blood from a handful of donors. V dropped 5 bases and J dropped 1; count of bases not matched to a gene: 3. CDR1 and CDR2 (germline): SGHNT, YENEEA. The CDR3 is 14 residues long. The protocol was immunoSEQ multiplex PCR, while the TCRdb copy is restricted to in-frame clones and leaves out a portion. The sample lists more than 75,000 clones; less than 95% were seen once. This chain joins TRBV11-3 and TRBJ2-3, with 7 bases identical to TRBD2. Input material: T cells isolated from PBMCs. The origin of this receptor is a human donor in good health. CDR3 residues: CASSPLAGTDTQYF. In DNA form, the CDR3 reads TGTGCCAGCAGCCCCCTAGCGGGCACAGATACGCAGTATTTT.